The 22 T cell receptor beta chains in this list originate from one sample, sequenced in a study of vaccination and CD4 T cells after COVID-19 (dated by TCRdb to between 2022 and 2023). Receptor libraries were prepared by PCR. Sequencing instrument: Illumina iSeq 100. At the Johns Hopkins FTIC core, DNA from the cultured CD4+ T cells underwent TCR sequencing with the Oncomine TCR Beta short-read assay. Through fastp at Q25 and MiXCR, TCRdb rebuilt clones from the public reads, retaining in-frame beta chains. Rows matching on CDR3 protein sequence are summarized as one entry with the most common DNA and genes. This sample comprises around 20,000 distinct CDR3 sequences, 45% to 60% of them detected only once. The ten largest clones capture 4.5% to 5.5% of the sample. The antigens of these receptors remain unknown. This specimen's treatment or condition label, per the study, means: 10-day PBMC culture with coronavirus spike peptide pools or control peptides (ViraFEST assay).

The sample taken for sequencing was CD4+ T cells from blood, cultured in vitro. The receptors come from a human donor who had recovered from COVID-19.

The chain combines TRBV7-2 with TRBJ2-7, with a tentative D call TRBD2 (6 bases). CDR3 length equals 18 residues. V lost 5 bases, J lost 2 bases, and 25 bases lay in between. Germline-derived CDR1 and CDR2 are SGHTA and FQGNSA. This CDR3 is CASSPGGNWGEIPYEQYF. DNA for the CDR3: TGTGCCAGCAGCCCCGGGGGAAATTGGGGGGAGATCCCCTACGAGCAGTACTTC.

The V gene is TRBV6-1, the J gene TRBJ1-6, with a weak D call TRBD1 (5 bases). This CDR3 region has 17 residues. Deletions cut 6 bases from V and 9 bases from J, with 24 bases between. Germline-derived CDR1 and CDR2 are MNHNS and SASEGT. The CDR3 here is CASSTGGGGGARSPLHF. The CDR3 nucleotides read TGTGCCAGCAGCACCGGTGGTGGGGGTGGGGCACGTTCACCCCTCCACTTT.

The rearrangement joins TRBV27 to TRBJ2-5; 10 bases fit TRBD1. Germline trimming cut 2 bases from V and 1 base from J; bases unmatched to any gene: 7. Germline lookup yields CDR1 MNHEY and CDR2 SMNVEV (reference sequence). The CDR3 has 17 residues. This chain's CDR3 is CASSLKGQGLFQETQYF. The CDR3, as DNA: TGTGCCAGCAGTTTAAAGGGACAGGGGCTTTTCCAAGAGACCCAGTACTTC.

In DNA, the CDR3 is TGTGCCAGCAGCTTAACTCAGGGTAGTGAAGCTTTCTTT. This translates into CASSLTQGSEAFF. The J gene is TRBJ1-1, the V gene TRBV7-3, with D perhaps matching TRBD1 (5 bases). Germline V gene lookup returns CDR1 SGHTA and CDR2 FQGTGA. This CDR3 is 13 amino acids long. V was pared by 0 bases and J by 7 bases, with 9 bases between.

The chain recombines TRBV18 with TRBJ1-1, with 11 bases fitting TRBD1. Germline V gene sequence: CDR1 KGHSH, CDR2 LQKENI. The CDR3 has 13 amino acids. V lost 5 bases, J lost 4 bases, and 0 bases stayed unmatched. For the CDR3, the DNA is TGTGCCAGCTCAGGGACAGGGGGCACTGAAGCTTTCTTT. It yields the protein CASSGTGGTEAFF.

This clonotype occurred a few times. The rearrangement joins TRBV25-1 to TRBJ1-6, with D uncertain. Germline V gene sequence: CDR1 MGHDK, CDR2 SYGVNS. CDR3 length equals 14 residues. Deletions cut 5 bases from V and 15 bases from J, with 20 bases between. Here the CDR3 reads CASSFSGHSASLHF. CDR3 nucleotides: TGTGCCAGCAGTTTCTCCGGCCACTCAGCCAGCCTCCACTTT.

The V gene is TRBV20-1, the J gene TRBJ1-4, with TRBD1 identical over 8 bases. Germline values: CDR1 DFQATT, CDR2 SNEGSKA (reference sequence). The junction had 5 bases not matched to a gene; V was cut back by 0 bases and J by 8 bases. The length of the CDR3 is 14 residues. The CDR3 coding sequence is TGCAGTGCTAGAGAAACAGGGGGGGACGAAAAACTGTTTTTT. This encodes CSARETGGDEKLFF.

The chain uses TRBV28 and TRBJ2-7, with 11 positions matching TRBD2. Germline assignment: CDR1 MDHEN and CDR2 SYDVKM. CDR3 length: 15 amino acids. With V trimmed by 6 bases and J by 5 bases, 9 bases remained unmatched. The CDR3 sequence: CASRRSGRVQDEQYF. CDR3 sequence (DNA): TGTGCCAGCAGACGTAGCGGGAGGGTACAGGACGAGCAGTACTTC. Complete variable domain (other parts from reference TRBV28 and TRBJ2-7): DVKVTQSSRYLVKRTGEKVFLECVQDMDHENMFWYRQDPGLGLRLIYFSYDVKMKEKGDIPEGYSVSREKKERFSLILESASTNQTSMYLCASRRSGRVQDEQYFGPGTRLTVT.

The chain couples TRBV6-1 to TRBJ1-1, with 10 bases that match TRBD1. The CDR3 contains 16 residues. The germline gives CDR1 MNHNS, CDR2 SASEGT. J lost 5 bases, V lost 4 bases, and 10 bases had no gene match. The CDR3 spells CASSGDPTGGWTEAFF. CDR3 nucleotides: TGTGCCAGCAGTGGGGACCCGACAGGGGGCTGGACTGAAGCTTTCTTT.

The V call is TRBV7-2, the J call TRBJ2-7; 8 bases line up with TRBD1. The CDR3 runs 15 residues. The germline V gene encodes CDR1 SGHTA and CDR2 FQGNSA. J gave up 6 bases and V 2 bases, and 9 bases lay outside the gene matches. CDR3 nucleotide sequence: TGTGCCAGCAGCTTACGCTATGGTCAGGGGGCCGAGCAGTACTTC. This encodes CASSLRYGQGAEQYF.

This chain links TRBV12-3 or TRBV12-4 with TRBJ2-3; TRBD2 matches at 7 bases. This CDR3 contains 15 residues. V was pared by 6 bases and J by 9 bases, with 15 bases of the junction left unmatched. The CDR3 region has the DNA TGTGCCAGCAGCTCCTCCTGGGGAGGGCCAGGCACGCAGTATTTT. This gives the protein CASSSSWGGPGTQYF.

V is TRBV24-1 and J is TRBJ2-1; 11 bases fit TRBD2. V trimming: 0 bases; J trimming: 6 bases; junction bases outside the gene matches: 3. This CDR3 spans 16 amino acids. The germline V gene has CDR1 KGHDR and CDR2 SFDVKD. The CDR3 DNA sequence: TGTGCCACCAGTGATTTGAACCTAGCGGGAGGCAATGAGCAGTTCTTC. Translation: CATSDLNLAGGNEQFF.

This clonotype showed up just a few times. The J gene is TRBJ1-5, the V gene TRBV7-2, with D possibly matching TRBD1 (5 bases). V lost 4 bases and J lost 11, with 21 bases in between. Germline lookup yields CDR1 SGHTA and CDR2 FQGNSA. CDR3 size: 15 residues. The chain's CDR3 is CASSSGTEPGGAQHF. The CDR3 nucleotides read TGTGCCAGCAGCTCCGGGACCGAGCCCGGCGGGGCCCAGCATTTT.

The rearrangement joins TRBV11-2 to TRBJ2-1; possibly TRBD1 or TRBD2 for D (6 bases each). This CDR3 has 14 residues. CDR1 is SGHAT and CDR2 is FQNNGV in the germline V gene. The V and J ends lost 2 bases and 6 bases respectively, with 11 bases between them. This chain's CDR3 is CASSLLGGGNEQFF. As DNA, the CDR3 is TGTGCCAGCAGCTTACTCGGAGGGGGCAATGAGCAGTTCTTC.

The chain employs TRBV6-1 and TRBJ2-5; D is unresolved. Germline CDR1 reads MNHNS; CDR2 reads SASEGT. CDR3 size: 14 residues. With 8 bases removed from V and 5 bases from J, the gap between germline ends came to 18 bases. CDR3 DNA: TGTGCCAGCCTAATTACAAGTACCATCGAGACCCAGTACTTC. Encoded protein: CASLITSTIETQYF.

This clonotype was seen only a few times. This chain joins TRBV6-2 or TRBV6-3 and TRBJ2-7, with a weak D call TRBD2 (6 bases). Trimming removed 6 bases from V and 7 bases from J, with 16 bases in between. Per germline, CDR1 MNHEY and CDR2 SVGEGT. This CDR3 is 13 amino acids long. The CDR3, as DNA: TGTGCCAGCAGCTTACCAGTCCGGGGGGAGCAGTACTTC. Protein product: CASSLPVRGEQYF.

The chain couples TRBV6-5 to TRBJ1-2, with D perhaps TRBD1 (6 bases). There are 15 residues in the CDR3. Looked up from germline, CDR1 is MNHEY and CDR2 is SVGAGI. V lost 0 bases, J lost 5 bases, and 13 bases lay in between. Here the CDR3 DNA reads TGTGCCAGCAGTTACTCGGGTGGACAGACTTATGGCTACACCTTC. Residues: CASSYSGGQTYGYTF.

This chain links TRBV18 with TRBJ1-4; weak D call: TRBD1 (5 bases). CDR1 is KGHSH and CDR2 is LQKENI in the germline V gene. This CDR3 is built from 13 residues. V was cut by 5 bases and J by 8 bases, with 12 bases left in between. The CDR3 DNA reads TGTGCCAGCTCAACGGACATGGGGGAAAAACTGTTTTTT. Translated: CASSTDMGEKLFF.

This chain uses TRBV19 with TRBJ2-2; D is unclear. Germline assignment: CDR1 LNHDA and CDR2 SQIVND (reference sequence). Trimming stripped 7 bases from V and 6 bases from J, with 15 bases between. The CDR3 length is 14 residues. Written as DNA, the CDR3 is TGTGCCAGTAAAGTTTCGGGTCGGGCCGGGGAGCTGTTTTTT. Residues: CASKVSGRAGELFF.

There are a few counts of this clonotype. The rearrangement joins TRBV20-1 to TRBJ1-2; D is unresolved. This CDR3 spans 9 amino acids. Looked up from germline, CDR1 is DFQATT and CDR2 is SNEGSKA (reference sequence). The V end lost 6 bases, the J end lost 5 bases, and 4 bases lay between the germline ends. CDR3: CSALYGYTF. Here the CDR3 DNA reads TGCAGTGCCCTTTATGGCTACACCTTC.

This rearrangement joins TRBV19 to TRBJ1-4, with TRBD1 identical over 7 bases. The length of the CDR3 is 15 residues. V dropped 3 bases and J dropped 8; count of bases not matched to a gene: 9. Germline V CDR1 and CDR2: LNHDA, SQIVND (reference sequence). CDR3 protein: CASSIEGASREKLFF. The CDR3 nucleotides read TGTGCCAGTAGTATTGAGGGGGCCTCTAGGGAAAAACTGTTTTTT.

Remarks on this clonotype: Sequence at one end of the junction differs from germline and may be a read error. V is TRBV4-2 and J is TRBJ1-2; tentative D call: TRBD1 (5 bases). The germline CDR1 and CDR2 sequences are LGHNA and YNFKEQ. The CDR3 runs 15 residues. The CDR3 DNA is TGTGCCAGCAGCCAAGAGCAGGGAGAGGGTAGAAGCATTAACTTC. Protein: CASSQEQGEGRSINF.